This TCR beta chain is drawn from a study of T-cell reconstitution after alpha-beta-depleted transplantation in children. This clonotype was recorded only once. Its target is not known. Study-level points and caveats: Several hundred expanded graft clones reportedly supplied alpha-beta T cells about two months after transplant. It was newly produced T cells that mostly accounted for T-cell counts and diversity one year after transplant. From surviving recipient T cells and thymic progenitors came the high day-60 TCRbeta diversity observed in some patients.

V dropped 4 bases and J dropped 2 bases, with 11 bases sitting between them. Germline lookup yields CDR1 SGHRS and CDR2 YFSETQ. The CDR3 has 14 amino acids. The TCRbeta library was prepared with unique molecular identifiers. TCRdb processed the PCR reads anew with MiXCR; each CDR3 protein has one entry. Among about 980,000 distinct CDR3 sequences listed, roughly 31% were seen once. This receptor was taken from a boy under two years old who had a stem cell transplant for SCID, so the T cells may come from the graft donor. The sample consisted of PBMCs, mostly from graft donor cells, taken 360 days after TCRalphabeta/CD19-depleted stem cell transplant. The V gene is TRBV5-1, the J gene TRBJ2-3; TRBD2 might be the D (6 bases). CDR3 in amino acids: CASSPREDTDTQYF. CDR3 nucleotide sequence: TGCGCCAGCAGCCCGAGGGAGGACACAGATACGCAGTATTTT. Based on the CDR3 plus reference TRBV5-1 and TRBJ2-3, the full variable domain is KAGVTQTPRYLIKTRGQQVTLSCSPISGHRSVSWYQQTPGQGLQFLFEYFSETQRNKGNFPGRFSGRQFSNSRSEMNVSTLELGDSALYLCASSPREDTDTQYFGPGTRLTVL.